This T cell receptor (beta chain) was profiled in a study of blood T cell repertoires in COVID-19. About the study: Samples came from the United States, Italy and Spain, spanning acute and convalescent COVID-19. In each case, the material was cDNA or gDNA derived from T cells, B-cell-depleted T cells, or PBMCs.

The CDR3 is made up of 13 amino acids. Between the trimmed V and J ends, which lost 4 bases and 8 bases, there was a span of 15 bases. CDR1 is SGHDT, CDR2 YYEEEE, per germline. Per the study methods: Reference gene primer amplification gave nucleated cell count estimates. Generated by immunoSEQ multiplex PCR, the TCRdb table keeps only in-frame clones and is missing some. That table is the source of V, J and clone size, and D and trimming were worked out from the DNA. The data contain about 98,000 clones, about 89% of them singletons. The chain couples TRBV5-6 to TRBJ1-2; unclear D gene. The sample comprised peripheral blood. The origin of this receptor is a man aged 45-65 years with acute or convalescent COVID-19. The CDR3 loop is CASSLLAMGGYTF. The CDR3 nucleotides read TGTGCCAGCAGCCTACTAGCGATGGGGGGCTACACCTTC.